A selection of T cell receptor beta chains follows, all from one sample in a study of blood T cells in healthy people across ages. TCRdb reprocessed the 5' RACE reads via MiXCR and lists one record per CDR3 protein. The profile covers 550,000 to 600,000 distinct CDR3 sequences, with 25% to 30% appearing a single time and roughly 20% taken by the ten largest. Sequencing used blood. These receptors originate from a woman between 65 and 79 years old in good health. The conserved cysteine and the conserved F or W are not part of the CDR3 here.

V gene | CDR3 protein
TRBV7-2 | ASSLAPWAGKGYT
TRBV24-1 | ATSASGGNNEQF
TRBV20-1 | SASQGSGETQY
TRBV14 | ASGMRYQETQY
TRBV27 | ASSQKGQGTRWGYT
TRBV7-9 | ASSLDSVQETQY
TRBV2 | ASGGQGATTEAF
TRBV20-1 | SARKSGEKLF
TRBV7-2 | ASSLVRGGGTQY
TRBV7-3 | ASSLYFGNTEAF
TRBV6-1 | ASRAYSGNIQY
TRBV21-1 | ANDRGYEQY
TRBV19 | ASSRDFETQY
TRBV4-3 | ASSRNSGWGGYT
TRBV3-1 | ASSQELRRVT
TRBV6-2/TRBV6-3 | ASSRPTGGQPQH
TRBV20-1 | SARGGGANEQF
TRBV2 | ASSGDRAETQY
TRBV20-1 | SAREERETEAF
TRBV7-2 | ASRTSGVQETQY
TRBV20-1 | SATRGAVGETQY
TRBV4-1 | ASSPRTQFDTQY
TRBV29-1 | SITSETSSYT